This T cell receptor (beta chain) emerged from a study of shared clonotypes between healthy human individuals. Background on the study: Each donor's CD8 memory used one plate, CD8 naive two, each CD4 subset three.

In the case of this clone: No antigen is known for it.

The ends were cut back, 7 bases at V and 4 bases at J, with 16 bases in the middle. Germline CDR1 and CDR2: MDHEN and SYDVKM. CDR3 length equals 14 residues. Points from the study as a whole: Large depth notwithstanding, sorted-subset sequencing proved incomplete by rarefaction. Among the subsets, naive ones generally showed larger estimated richness than memory ones. The four-donor shared clonotypes exceeded non-shared clonotypes in generation probability, with non-shared ones scoring lower.

The table came from immunoSEQ multiplex PCR; TCRdb's copy has only in-frame clones and leaves some out. Of about 2.4 million clones in the sample, 85% to 95% were seen once. This sequence originates from a man between 18 and 29 years old in good health. This chain uses TRBV28 with TRBJ1-2; D gene uncertain. Sequenced sample: naive CD4+ T cells sorted from blood. Subset: CD45RA+ positively selected. The CDR3 spells CASKERHGGYGYTF. The CDR3 coding sequence is TGTGCCAGCAAAGAGAGACACGGCGGCTATGGCTACACCTTC.